The 5 T cell receptor beta chains reported below all come from one sample, sequenced in a study of blood T cell repertoires in COVID-19. Profiling relied on immunoSEQ multiplex PCR, and the TCRdb table lists in-frame clones only, not all of them. The sample contains approximately 53,000 clones, 80% to 90% of which appear only once. Sequencing was performed on peripheral blood. The receptors were gathered from a human donor in a cohort sampled during active COVID-19.

This rearrangement joins TRBV28 to TRBJ1-2; the D gene is possibly TRBD1 (6 bases). Germline V gene sequence: CDR1 MDHEN, CDR2 SYDVKM. The CDR3 totals 12 residues. V was shortened by 6 bases and J by 8 bases, with 13 bases between the two germline ends. This chain's CDR3 is CASRTTGTGYTF. The CDR3 region has the DNA TGTGCCAGCAGGACTACAGGGACCGGCTACACCTTC.

The chain is built from TRBV24-1 and TRBJ2-1; TRBD2 aligns across 7 bases. J was trimmed by 6 bases and V by 5 bases; bases with no gene match: 6. This CDR3 has 14 residues. CDR1 is KGHDR and CDR2 is SFDVKD in the germline V gene. CDR3 protein: CATSAWEGLNEQFF. CDR3 coding DNA: TGTGCCACCAGTGCGTGGGAGGGCCTCAATGAGCAGTTCTTC.

The V gene is TRBV4-1, the J gene TRBJ1-3; D gene unclear. This CDR3 has 17 amino acids. Germline V gives CDR1 MGHRA, CDR2 YSYEKL. With 0 bases removed from V and 0 bases from J, the gap between germline ends came to 12 bases. CDR3 region: CASSQDSLFFSGNTIYF. CDR3 DNA: TGCGCCAGCAGCCAAGATTCCCTGTTTTTCTCTGGAAACACCATATATTTT.

V and J are TRBV10-3 and TRBJ1-2, with D perhaps matching TRBD1 (6 bases). The CDR3 sequence is 11 residues long. In germline, CDR1 is ENHRY, CDR2 SYGVKD. The V end was cut by 7 bases, the J end by 5 bases, with 8 bases between. CDR3 nucleotides: TGTGCCATCACTCAGGGGTATGGCTACACCTTC. It encodes CAITQGYGYTF.

CDR3 loop: CASSLGGRNTEAFF. The CDR3 region has the DNA TGTGCCAGCAGCCTAGGCGGCAGGAACACTGAAGCTTTCTTT. The J gene is TRBJ1-1, the V gene TRBV7-9; D remains unclear. V was trimmed by 5 bases and J by 1 base, leaving 11 bases between them. In germline, CDR1 is SEHNR, CDR2 FQNEAQ (reference sequence). This CDR3 region has 14 residues.